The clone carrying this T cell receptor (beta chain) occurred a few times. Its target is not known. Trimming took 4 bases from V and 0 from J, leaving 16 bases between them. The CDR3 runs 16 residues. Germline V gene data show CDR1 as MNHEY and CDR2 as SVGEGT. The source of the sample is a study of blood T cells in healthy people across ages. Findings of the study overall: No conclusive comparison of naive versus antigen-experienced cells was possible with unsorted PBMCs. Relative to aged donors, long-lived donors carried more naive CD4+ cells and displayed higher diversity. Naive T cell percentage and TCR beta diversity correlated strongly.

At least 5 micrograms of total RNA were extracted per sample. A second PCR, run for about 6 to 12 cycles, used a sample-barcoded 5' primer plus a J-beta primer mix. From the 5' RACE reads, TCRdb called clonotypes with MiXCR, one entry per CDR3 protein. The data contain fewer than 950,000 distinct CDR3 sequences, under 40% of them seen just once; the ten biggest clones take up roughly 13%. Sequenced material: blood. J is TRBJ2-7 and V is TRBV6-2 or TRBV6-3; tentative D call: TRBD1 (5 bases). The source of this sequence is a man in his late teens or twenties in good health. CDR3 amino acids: CASSFDKGLGSYEQYF. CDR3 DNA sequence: TGTGCCAGCAGTTTTGATAAGGGGCTCGGCTCCTACGAGCAGTACTTC.